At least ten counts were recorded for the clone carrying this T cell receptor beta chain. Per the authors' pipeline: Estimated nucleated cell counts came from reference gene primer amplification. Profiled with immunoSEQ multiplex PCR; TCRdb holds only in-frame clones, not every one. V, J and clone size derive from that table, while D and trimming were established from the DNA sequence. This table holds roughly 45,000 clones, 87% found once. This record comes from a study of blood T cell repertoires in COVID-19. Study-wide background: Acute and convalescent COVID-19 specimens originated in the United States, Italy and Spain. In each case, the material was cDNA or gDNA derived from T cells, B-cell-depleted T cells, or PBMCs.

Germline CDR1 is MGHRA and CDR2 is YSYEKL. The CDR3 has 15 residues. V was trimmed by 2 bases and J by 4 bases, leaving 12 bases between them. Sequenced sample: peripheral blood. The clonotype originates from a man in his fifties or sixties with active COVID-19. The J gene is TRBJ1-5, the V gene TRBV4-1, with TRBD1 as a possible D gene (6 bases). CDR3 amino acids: CASSQMTGSNQPQHF. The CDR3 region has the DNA TGCGCCAGCAGCCAAATGACAGGCTCTAATCAGCCCCAGCATTTT.